The 13 T cell receptor beta chains reported below all come from one sample, sequenced in a study of PD-1 blockade in classical Hodgkin lymphoma. Sequenced by immunoSEQ multiplex PCR; TCRdb stores in-frame clones only, minus some. The data hold over 15,000 clones, with around 80% observed a single time. All the patients suffered relapse after autologous stem cell transplantation, and brentuximab vedotin exposure differed. The material was peripheral blood mononuclear cells (PBMCs), obtained before the second cycle of nivolumab. Receptor source: a human donor with classical Hodgkin lymphoma.

By share of the sample, this clone is medium-sized (0.01 to 0.1%). CDR3 DNA sequence: TGTGCCAGCAGCTTTAGAACGGGAACCCTCCACTTT. This encodes CASSFRTGTLHF. The rearrangement uses TRBV7-2 and TRBJ1-6; D remains unclear. The ends were cut back, 3 bases at V and 14 bases at J, with 11 bases in the middle. CDR1 and CDR2 (germline): SGHTA, FQGNSA. This CDR3 region has 12 residues.

This sequence joins TRBV27 and TRBJ2-7; no reliable D call. The CDR3 sequence is 13 residues long. Germline-derived CDR1 and CDR2 are MNHEY and SMNVEV (reference sequence). Trimming left V 5 bases short and J 3 bases short, with 11 bases between. The CDR3: CASSRSGNYEQYF. The CDR3 nucleotides read TGTGCCAGCAGTCGCTCCGGAAACTACGAGCAGTACTTC.

This clone was recorded once. This sequence joins TRBV7-3 and TRBJ1-2; 8 nucleotides match TRBD1. The length of the CDR3 is 17 residues. The germline CDR1 and CDR2 sequences are SGHTA and FQGTGA. Losses at the gene ends were 4 bases for V and 4 bases for J; bases not matched to a gene: 14. CDR3 region: CASSSRTITGGSYGYTF. The DNA for the CDR3 is TGTGCCAGCAGCTCCCGAACGATTACAGGGGGTAGCTATGGCTACACCTTC.

This chain joins TRBV6-1 and TRBJ1-1, with a weak D call TRBD1 (5 bases). Trimming stripped 2 bases from V and 8 bases from J, with 12 bases between. Germline V lookup: CDR1 MNHNS, CDR2 SASEGT. The CDR3 contains 13 residues. This CDR3 is CASSEIGTSEAFF. The CDR3 DNA sequence: TGTGCCAGCAGTGAAATAGGGACGTCCGAAGCTTTCTTT.

The V call is TRBV11-2, the J call TRBJ2-7; no clear D gene. There are 16 residues in the CDR3. Germline CDR1 reads SGHAT; CDR2 reads FQNNGV. V was shortened by 3 bases and J by 0 bases, with 15 bases between the two germline ends. The CDR3 is CASSFMDRGPSYEQYF. The CDR3 DNA reads as TGTGCCAGCAGCTTCATGGATCGAGGCCCCTCCTACGAGCAGTACTTC.

V and J are TRBV5-4 and TRBJ2-2; tentative D call: TRBD2 (5 bases). Trimming shortened V by 0 bases and J by 3 bases, and 12 bases separated the two germline ends. Germline V gene lookup returns CDR1 SGHNT and CDR2 YYREEE (reference sequence). The CDR3 sequence is 16 residues long. The CDR3 bases are TGTGCCAGCAGCTTGGAAGTGCGGCGGGACACCGGGGAGCTGTTTTTT. As protein: CASSLEVRRDTGELFF.

The chain couples TRBV20-1 to TRBJ2-1, with TRBD1 matching 9 bases. The V segment lost 6 bases and the J segment 15 bases; nucleotides outside the gene matches: 6. The CDR3 is 10 residues long. Germline CDR1 and CDR2: DFQATT and SNEGSKA (reference sequence). The CDR3 coding sequence is TGCAGTGCAACTGGGACAGGGTCGTTCTTC. It codes for CSATGTGSFF.

V gene TRBV11-3 combines with J gene TRBJ2-5; 8 bases fit TRBD2. V was pared by 3 bases and J by 4 bases, with 7 bases of the junction left unmatched. The CDR3 consists of 15 residues. Per germline, CDR1 SGHNT and CDR2 YENEEA. For the CDR3, the DNA is TGTGCCAGCAGCTTCAGTAGCGGGGCCCGAGAGACCCAGTACTTC. It yields the protein CASSFSSGARETQYF.

The genes are TRBV6-1 and TRBJ1-5, with a tentative D call TRBD1 (5 bases). Trimming removed 7 bases from V and 2 bases from J, with 15 bases in between. The CDR3 is 15 residues long. From germline, CDR1 is MNHNS and CDR2 SASEGT. DNA for the CDR3: TGTGCCAGCACCGGGACGGATGCGGGCAATCAGCCCCAGCATTTT. The encoded protein is CASTGTDAGNQPQHF.

This clone was seen a few times. The rearrangement joins TRBV25-1 to TRBJ1-4; 8 bases fit TRBD1. V was pared by 3 bases and J by 6 bases, with 6 bases of the junction left unmatched. The CDR3 has 15 residues. Germline values: CDR1 MGHDK, CDR2 SYGVNS. CDR3 loop: CASSDTGGVHEKLFF. In DNA, the CDR3 is TGTGCCAGCAGTGATACAGGGGGTGTTCATGAAAAACTGTTTTTT. Based on the CDR3 plus reference TRBV25-1 and TRBJ1-4, the full variable domain is EADIYQTPRYLVIGTGKKITLECSQTMGHDKMYWYQQDPGMELHLIHYSYGVNSTEKGDLSSESTVSRIRTEHFPLTLESARPSHTSQYLCASSDTGGVHEKLFFGSGTQLSVL.

The chain recombines TRBV15 with TRBJ2-7; tentative D call: TRBD1 (5 bases). Trimming took 0 bases from V and 3 from J, leaving 6 bases between them. Germline V gene sequence: CDR1 LNHNV, CDR2 YYDKDF (reference sequence). CDR3 size: 13 residues. The CDR3: CATSRETDYEQYF. In nucleotides, the CDR3 is TGTGCCACCAGCAGAGAGACAGACTACGAGCAGTACTTC.

V usage is TRBV10-3 and J usage is TRBJ2-5; D not resolved. Germline assignment: CDR1 ENHRY and CDR2 SYGVKD. V was pared by 4 bases and J by 4 bases, with 10 bases between. There are 13 residues in the CDR3. CDR3 in amino acids: CAISANVGETQYF. The CDR3 DNA reads TGTGCCATCAGTGCGAACGTGGGAGAGACCCAGTACTTC.

This clone was seen once. J is TRBJ2-3 and V is TRBV10-3; D is possibly TRBD1 or TRBD2 (5 bases each). V was clipped by 0 bases and J by 10 bases, with 8 bases between them. The germline V gene encodes CDR1 ENHRY and CDR2 SYGVKD. The CDR3 is 12 amino acids. The CDR3 coding sequence is TGTGCCATCAGTGAGTCGAGAGGGGCGCAGTATTTT. The encoded protein is CAISESRGAQYF.